This TCR beta chain was found in a study of blood T cell repertoires in COVID-19. For the study at large: Italy, Spain and the United States were the sources of the convalescent and acute COVID-19 samples. T cells, B-cell-depleted T cells, or PBMCs supplied cDNA or gDNA.

Original methodology: Amplified reference gene primers provided the basis for estimating nucleated cell counts. Repertoires were generated with immunoSEQ multiplex PCR, while TCRdb's copy carries only in-frame clones and drops some. V, J and clone size reflect that table, while D and trimming were determined from the DNA. The sample holds around 59,000 clones; 80% to 90% are singletons and the top ten take 1.4%. Germline values: CDR1 SGHDN, CDR2 FVKESK. With 3 bases removed from V and 8 bases from J, the gap between germline ends came to 11 bases. This CDR3 contains 13 residues. The V call is TRBV14, the J call TRBJ1-3, with D uncertain. This clonotype originated in a man in his 60s with acute or convalescent COVID-19. Sequenced input: peripheral blood. CDR3 sequence (DNA): TGTGCCAGCAGCCATTACAGTCTGGACACCATATATTTT. This translates into CASSHYSLDTIYF.